This is a list of T cell receptor beta chains from one sample in a study of shared clonotypes between healthy human individuals. Method: immunoSEQ multiplex PCR; TCRdb's copy keeps in-frame clones and lacks some. The sample has almost 700,000 clones, 92% seen once. The sequenced sample consisted of naive CD8+ T cells sorted from blood. The receptors were gathered from a man under 40 in good health. Both conserved end residues are part of each CDR3. Each record gives: J gene, clone size, V gene, D gene, CDR3 DNA, CDR3 protein. A D gene is named only where the DNA matches it firmly. A row's size may be missing; if present it is once, few, many or a size class.

>TRBJ2-4|NA|TRBV29-1|NA
TGCAGCGTTCGGGACGCCCGTACGGTCAAAAACATTCAGTACTTC
CSVRDARTVKNIQYF
>TRBJ2-2|NA|TRBV9|NA
TGTGCCAGCGAGGGGGGCACCGGGGAGCTGTTTTTT
CASEGGTGELFF
>TRBJ2-5|NA|TRBV30|NA
TGTGCCTGGACTGTAGCCGGAGAGACCCAGTACTTC
CAWTVAGETQYF
>TRBJ2-2|NA|TRBV10-3|TRBD2
TGTGCCATCAGTGACTCCCTAGCGGGAGGAAGGACCGGGGAGCTGTTTTTT
CAISDSLAGGRTGELFF
>TRBJ1-3|NA|TRBV7-9|NA
TGTGCCAGCAGCGCTACAATTAGTAGCTCTGGAAACACCATATATTTT
CASSATISSSGNTIYF
>TRBJ1-2|NA|TRBV9|NA
TGTGCCAGCAGCGTAGGTCAGGGTCCTAACTATGGCTACACCTTC
CASSVGQGPNYGYTF
>TRBJ2-2|NA|TRBV11-2|TRBD2
TGTGCCAGCAGCTTATTTACGGGAGGGGGCACCGGGGAGCTGTTTTTT
CASSLFTGGGTGELFF
>TRBJ2-5|NA|TRBV15|TRBD2
TGTGCCACCAGCAGTTTAGCGGGAGTGGGGGAGACCCAGTACTTC
CATSSLAGVGETQYF
>TRBJ2-7|NA|TRBV7-9|NA
TGTGCCAGCAGCAGTTACTCCTACGAGCAGTACTTC
CASSSYSYEQYF
>TRBJ2-1|once|TRBV29-1|NA
TGCAGCGTTGGACTAGAGTCGTCCTACAATGAGCAGTTCTTC
CSVGLESSYNEQFF
>TRBJ2-7|NA|TRBV7-6|NA
TGTGCCAGCACCCCCGATGGGGGCCCAAGCCAGCAGTACTTC
CASTPDGGPSQQYF
>TRBJ2-1|NA|TRBV25-1|NA
TGTGCCAGCAGTGAATGGGGAAATGAGCAGTTCTTC
CASSEWGNEQFF
>TRBJ2-2|NA|TRBV4-1|TRBD2
TGCGCCAGCAGCCACCGACTAGCTGAGGAGCTGTTTTTT
CASSHRLAEELFF
>TRBJ2-1|NA|TRBV4-2|TRBD2
TGTGCCAGCAGCCCCTATTCTAGCGGGAGGATCTTC
CASSPYSSGRIF
>TRBJ2-7|NA|TRBV5-6|TRBD1
TGTGCCAGTTCGACAGGGGGCTCCTACGAGCAGTACTTC
CASSTGGSYEQYF
>TRBJ2-1|NA|TRBV2|TRBD1
TGTGCCAGCAGTGAAGCTCCAAGGACAGGCCACAATGAGCAGTTCTTC
CASSEAPRTGHNEQFF
>TRBJ1-2|once|TRBV9|NA
TGTGCCAGCAGTGAAACGGACACATCTAACTATGGCTACACCTTC
CASSETDTSNYGYTF
>TRBJ2-1|NA|TRBV7-9|NA
TGTGCCAGCCACCATACAAGGGTCGCCTACAATGAGCAGTTCTTC
CASHHTRVAYNEQFF
>TRBJ1-2|once|TRBV13|TRBD1
TGTGCCAGCAGCGGGACAGCTGGCTATGGCTACACCTTC
CASSGTAGYGYTF
>TRBJ2-3|once|TRBV18|NA
TGTGCCAGCTCACCCGGGACTTCCGGGGTAGATACGCAGTATTTT
CASSPGTSGVDTQYF
>TRBJ1-1|once|TRBV7-8|NA
TGTGCCAGCAGCCAAGGAGGGAATTTTAGGACTGAAGCTTTCTTT
CASSQGGNFRTEAFF
>TRBJ1-1|NA|TRBV27|NA
TGTGCCAGCAGTTTACTGGGATTCAACACTGAAGCTTTCTTT
CASSLLGFNTEAFF
>TRBJ2-7|NA|TRBV28|NA
TGTGCCAGCAGTTCGGCCGACTACGAGCAGTACTTC
CASSSADYEQYF
>TRBJ2-7|NA|TRBV7-6|TRBD2
TGTGCCAGCAGCTCTGGGGGGGGAACGGGTAACGAGCAGTACTTC
CASSSGGGTGNEQYF
>TRBJ1-2|NA|TRBV7-9|NA
TGTGCCAGCAGCGGTGACAGTTGGGGCTACACCTTC
CASSGDSWGYTF
>TRBJ2-3|NA|TRBV6-4|NA
TGTGCCAGCAGTGAAGGAGGTCAAGCGACGGATACGCAGTATTTT
CASSEGGQATDTQYF
>TRBJ1-4|few|TRBV27|NA
TGTGCCAGCAGTTTATTGGGTTCTGATGAAAAACTGTTTTTT
CASSLLGSDEKLFF
>TRBJ2-7|once|TRBV19|TRBD1
TGTGCCAGTAGGTATCGGGACAGGGGGCTCTACGAGCAGTACTTC
CASRYRDRGLYEQYF
>TRBJ2-1|NA|TRBV28|TRBD2
TGTGCCAGCAGTTTAGCGGGAGGGTACAATGAGCAGTTCTTC
CASSLAGGYNEQFF
>TRBJ2-3|NA|TRBV2|NA
TGTGCCAGCAGTTTGAGCACAGATACGCAGTATTTT
CASSLSTDTQYF
>TRBJ2-1|NA|TRBV6-4|NA
TGTGCCAGCAGTGACTCGTATAGGGACAATGAGCAGTTCTTC
CASSDSYRDNEQFF